The next 5 T cell receptor beta chains were all read from a single sample in a study of Ad26.COV2.S vaccination and SARS-CoV-2 variants. Here immunoSEQ multiplex PCR was the method, and the copy in TCRdb shows in-frame clones only, minus some. The repertoire holds approximately 480,000 clones, with around 90% as singletons. Treatment of the sample: 19 received Ad26.COV2.S at low or high dose, single or two shots; about 5 received placebo; per-sample allocation not given. The study sampled participants on day 63 after the first vaccine or placebo injection. The sequences come from peripheral blood, collected in a trial of Ad26.COV2.S vaccine versus placebo. The receptors were sampled from a person between 18 and 60 years old who received the Ad26.COV2.S COVID-19 vaccine or a placebo.

The V call is TRBV4-2, the J call TRBJ2-5, with 7 bases that match TRBD1. Trimming took 4 bases from V and 2 from J; bases not matched to a gene: 7. This CDR3 has 15 amino acids. Germline CDR1 LGHNA, CDR2 YNFKEQ. Here the CDR3 DNA reads TGTGCCAGCAGCCCCTCCCCGGACAGGCAAGAGACCCAGTACTTC. This gives the protein CASSPSPDRQETQYF.

CDR3 nucleotides: TGTGCCAGCAGTTTTCGACAGACTAGCGGGAGGGTAAACAATGAGCAGTTCTTC. It yields the protein CASSFRQTSGRVNNEQFF. The rearrangement joins TRBV28 to TRBJ2-1; 14 nucleotides match TRBD2. There are 18 residues in the CDR3. Trimming cost V 3 bases and J 5 bases; bases outside gene matches: 9. Germline lookup yields CDR1 MDHEN and CDR2 SYDVKM.

In nucleotides, the CDR3 is TGTGCCAGCAGCCCGGGACAGGGCTCAGATACGCAGTATTTT. It codes for CASSPGQGSDTQYF. The chain recombines TRBV7-6 with TRBJ2-3; 9 bases are a match to TRBD1. The ends lost 5 bases at V and 4 bases at J; junction bases unmatched: 4. This CDR3 region has 14 residues. Germline lookup yields CDR1 SGHVS and CDR2 FNYEAQ.

This clone was observed a handful of times. This rearrangement joins TRBV6-6 to TRBJ1-1; D gene uncertain. The V gene's germline CDR1 is MNHNY and CDR2 SVGAGI (reference sequence). The CDR3 length is 13 residues. V lost 6 bases, J lost 1 base, and 9 bases lay in between. This CDR3 reads CASSLKANTEAFF. DNA for the CDR3: TGTGCCAGCAGCCTCAAGGCGAACACTGAAGCTTTCTTT.

V gene TRBV19 combines with J gene TRBJ2-2; 9 nucleotides match TRBD2. Germline values: CDR1 LNHDA, CDR2 SQIVND (reference sequence). V shed 5 bases and J 6 bases; nucleotides not matched to a gene: 10. The CDR3 runs to 16 residues. DNA of the CDR3: TGTGCCAGTAGTCAGATACGCGGGAGGGCCGCCGGGGAGCTGTTTTTT. Translating it yields CASSQIRGRAAGELFF.